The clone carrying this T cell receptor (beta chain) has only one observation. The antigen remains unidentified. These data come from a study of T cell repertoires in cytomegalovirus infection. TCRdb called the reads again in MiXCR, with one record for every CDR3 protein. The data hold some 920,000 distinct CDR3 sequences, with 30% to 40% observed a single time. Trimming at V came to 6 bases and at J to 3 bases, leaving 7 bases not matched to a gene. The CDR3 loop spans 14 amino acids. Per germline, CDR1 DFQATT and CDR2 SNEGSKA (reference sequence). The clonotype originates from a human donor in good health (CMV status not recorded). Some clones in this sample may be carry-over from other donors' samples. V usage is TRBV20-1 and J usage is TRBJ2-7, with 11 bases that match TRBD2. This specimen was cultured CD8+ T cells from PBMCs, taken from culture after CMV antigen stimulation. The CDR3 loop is CSAPSGGSYYEQYV. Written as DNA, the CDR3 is TGCAGTGCCCCTAGCGGGGGGTCTTACTACGAGCAGTACGTC.